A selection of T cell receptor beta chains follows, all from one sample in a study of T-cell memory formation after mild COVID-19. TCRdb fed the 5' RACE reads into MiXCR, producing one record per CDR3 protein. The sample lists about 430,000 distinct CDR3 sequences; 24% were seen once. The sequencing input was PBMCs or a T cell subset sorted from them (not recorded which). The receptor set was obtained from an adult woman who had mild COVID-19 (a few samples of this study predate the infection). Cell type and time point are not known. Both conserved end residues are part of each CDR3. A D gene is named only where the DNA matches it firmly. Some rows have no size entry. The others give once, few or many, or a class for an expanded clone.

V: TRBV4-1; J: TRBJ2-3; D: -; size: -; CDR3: CASSQDELTQYF; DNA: TGCGCCAGCAGCCAAGATGAGCTTACGCAGTATTTT
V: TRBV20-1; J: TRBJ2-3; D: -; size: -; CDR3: CSARDPGGGTDTQYF; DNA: TGCAGTGCTAGAGATCCAGGGGGGGGCACAGATACGCAGTATTTT
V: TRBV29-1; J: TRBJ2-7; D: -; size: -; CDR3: CSVLSSRSREQYF; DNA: TGCAGCGTTCTAAGCAGCCGCAGTCGCGAGCAGTACTTC
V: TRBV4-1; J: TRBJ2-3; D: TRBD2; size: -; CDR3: CATQLRGGRSTDTQYF; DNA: TGCGCCACGCAGCTGCGGGGGGGCCGAAGCACAGATACGCAGTATTTT
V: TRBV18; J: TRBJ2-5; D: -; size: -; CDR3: CASSRDFQETQYF; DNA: TGTGCCAGCTCAAGGGACTTCCAAGAGACCCAGTACTTC
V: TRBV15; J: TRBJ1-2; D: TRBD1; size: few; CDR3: CATSRDRETGEGYTF; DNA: TGTGCCACCAGCAGAGATCGTGAGACAGGGGAGGGCTACACCTTC
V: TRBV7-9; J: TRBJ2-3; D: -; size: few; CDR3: CAGGGRTDTQYF; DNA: TGTGCCGGTGGCGGACGCACAGATACGCAGTATTTT
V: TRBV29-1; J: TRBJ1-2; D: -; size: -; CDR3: CSVDDGGYGYTF; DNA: TGCAGCGTTGATGACGGGGGCTATGGCTACACCTTC
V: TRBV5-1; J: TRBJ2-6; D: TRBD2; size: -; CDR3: CASSSGLESTASGANVLTF; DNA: TGCGCCAGCAGCTCCGGACTAGAGAGTACGGCCTCTGGGGCCAACGTCCTGACTTTC
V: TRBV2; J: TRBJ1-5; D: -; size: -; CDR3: CASSLESSYQPQHF; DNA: TGTGCCAGCAGCCTTGAATCATCTTATCAGCCCCAGCATTTT
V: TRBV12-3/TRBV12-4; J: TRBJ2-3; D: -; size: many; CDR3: CASSYGTDTQYF; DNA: TGTGCCAGCAGTTACGGAACAGATACGCAGTATTTT
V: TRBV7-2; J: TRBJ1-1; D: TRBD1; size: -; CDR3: CASSLEGQGAVTEAFF; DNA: TGTGCCAGCAGCCTAGAGGGACAGGGGGCCGTCACTGAAGCTTTCTTT
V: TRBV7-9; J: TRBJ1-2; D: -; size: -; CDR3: CASRGGSYYGYTF; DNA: TGTGCCAGCCGGGGGGGTTCTTACTATGGCTACACCTTC
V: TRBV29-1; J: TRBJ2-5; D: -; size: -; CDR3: CSVVGLQETQYF; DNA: TGCAGCGTTGTAGGGCTACAAGAGACCCAGTACTTC
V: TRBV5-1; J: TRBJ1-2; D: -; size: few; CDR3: CASSLGKGKGLYGYTF; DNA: TGCGCCAGCAGCTTGGGAAAGGGTAAAGGTCTCTATGGCTACACCTTC
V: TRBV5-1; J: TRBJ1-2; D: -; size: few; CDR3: CASSLVGGRPYGYTF; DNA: TGCGCCAGCAGCTTGGTGGGGGGGCGCCCCTATGGCTACACCTTC
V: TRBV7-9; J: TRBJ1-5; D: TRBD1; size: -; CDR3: CASSVTGKANQPQHF; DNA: TGTGCCAGCAGCGTGACAGGGAAAGCCAATCAGCCCCAGCATTTT
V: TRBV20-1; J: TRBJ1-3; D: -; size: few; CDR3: CSARGAGNTIYF; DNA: TGCAGTGCTAGAGGGGCTGGAAACACCATATATTTT
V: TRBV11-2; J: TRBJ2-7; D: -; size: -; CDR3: CASSLVGGRGEQYF; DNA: TGTGCCAGCAGCTTAGTAGGGGGTAGGGGCGAGCAGTACTTC
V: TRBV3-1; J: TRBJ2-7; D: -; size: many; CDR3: CATPLGQSYEQYF; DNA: TGTGCCACCCCGCTAGGACAGTCCTACGAGCAGTACTTC
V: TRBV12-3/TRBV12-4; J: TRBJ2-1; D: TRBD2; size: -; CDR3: CASSLEGLAGPEQFF; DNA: TGTGCCAGCTCCCTAGAGGGACTAGCGGGGCCGGAGCAGTTCTTC
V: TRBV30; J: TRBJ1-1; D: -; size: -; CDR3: CAWSVLRRVGTEAFF; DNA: TGTGCCTGGAGTGTACTGCGCAGGGTCGGTACTGAAGCTTTCTTT
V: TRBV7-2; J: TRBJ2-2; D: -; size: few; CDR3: CASSRDANTGELFF; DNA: TGTGCCAGCAGCCGAGACGCGAACACCGGGGAGCTGTTTTTT
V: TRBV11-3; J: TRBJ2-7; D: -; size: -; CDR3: CASSLGPGNRYF; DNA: TGTGCCAGCAGCTTAGGCCCGGGCAACCGGTACTTC
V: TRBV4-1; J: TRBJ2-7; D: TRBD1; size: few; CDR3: CASSQVQGARYEQYF; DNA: TGCGCCAGCAGCCAAGTACAGGGGGCTAGATACGAGCAGTACTTC
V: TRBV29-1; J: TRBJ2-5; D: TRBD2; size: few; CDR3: CSVLGLAGEPQETQYF; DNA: TGCAGCGTTCTGGGACTAGCGGGAGAGCCCCAAGAGACCCAGTACTTC
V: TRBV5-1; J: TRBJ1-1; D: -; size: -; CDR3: CASSHTASPNTEAFF; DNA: TGCGCCAGCAGCCATACGGCAAGTCCGAACACTGAAGCTTTCTTT
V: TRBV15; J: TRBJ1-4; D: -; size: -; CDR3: CATSATGNEKLFF; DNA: TGTGCCACCAGTGCAACAGGGAACGAAAAACTGTTTTTT
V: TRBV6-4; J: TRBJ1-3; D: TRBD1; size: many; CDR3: CASRDRSSGNTIYF; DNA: TGTGCCAGCAGGGACAGGAGCTCTGGAAACACCATATATTTT
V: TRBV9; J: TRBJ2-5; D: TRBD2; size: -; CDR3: CASNGGGRETQYF; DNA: TGTGCCAGCAACGGGGGGGGGCGAGAGACCCAGTACTTC
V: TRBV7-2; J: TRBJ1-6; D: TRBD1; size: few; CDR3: CASSPRRGWNSPLHF; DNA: TGTGCCAGCAGCCCCCGCAGGGGGTGGAATTCACCCCTCCACTTT
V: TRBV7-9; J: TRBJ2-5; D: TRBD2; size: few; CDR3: CASSLAVTVSGSGETQYF; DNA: TGTGCCAGCAGCTTAGCTGTCACGGTTAGCGGGAGTGGAGAGACCCAGTACTTC
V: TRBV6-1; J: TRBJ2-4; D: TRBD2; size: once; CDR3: CASSSGGTDNIQYF; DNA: TGTGCCAGCAGCTCGGGGGGAACAGATAACATTCAGTACTTC
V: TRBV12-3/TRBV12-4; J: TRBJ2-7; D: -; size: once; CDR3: CASSLKRGPAEQYF; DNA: TGTGCCAGCAGTTTAAAGCGAGGACCCGCCGAGCAGTACTTC
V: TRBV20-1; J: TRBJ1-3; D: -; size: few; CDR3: CSARRDSFSGNTIYF; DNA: TGCAGTGCTAGGAGGGACTCCTTCTCTGGAAACACCATATATTTT
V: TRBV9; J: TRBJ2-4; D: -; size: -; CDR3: CASSAAGGTIQYF; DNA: TGTGCCAGCAGCGCCGCAGGGGGGACCATTCAGTACTTC
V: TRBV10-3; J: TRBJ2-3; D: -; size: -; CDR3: CAIRTGTGNTDTQYF; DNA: TGTGCCATCAGGACCGGGACGGGGAACACAGATACGCAGTATTTT
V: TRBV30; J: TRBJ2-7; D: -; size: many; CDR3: CAWSVGRSYEQYF; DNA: TGTGCCTGGAGTGTGGGGAGATCCTACGAGCAGTACTTC
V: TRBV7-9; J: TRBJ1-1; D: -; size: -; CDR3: CASSLVGARTEAFF; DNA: TGTGCCAGCAGCCTAGTGGGGGCGCGCACTGAAGCTTTCTTT
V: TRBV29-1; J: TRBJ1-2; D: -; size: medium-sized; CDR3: CSAGTGIHYGYTF; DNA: TGCAGCGCTGGAACAGGGATTCACTATGGCTACACCTTC